This note documents a single T cell receptor beta chain sequence. The target antigen is unknown. This entry belongs to a study of CXCR3-negative and CXCR3-positive naive CD8 T cells. Whole-study findings and limits: Hydrophobicity of TRB CDR3s was greater in CXCR3-positive naive cells than in CXCR3-negative naive cells.

CDR1 and CDR2 from the germline V gene are MDHEN and SYDVKM. The CDR3 length is 13 residues. Carrying UMI labels, the TRB cDNA libraries were prepared through 5' RACE. Following a re-call of the 5' RACE reads, TCRdb has one entry per CDR3 protein and lacks DNA. Its table records some 53,000 distinct CDR3 sequences. This rearrangement joins TRBV28 to TRBJ2-3. Sequencing used naive CXCR3+ CD8+ T cells from blood. The subset: CD45RO-CCR7+CD27+CD95- naive CD8+ T cells expressing CXCR3 (TNR3+). This clonotype was sampled from a human donor in good health. Some clones in this sample may be carry-over from other donors' samples. The CDR3 sequence: CASISVLADTQYF.